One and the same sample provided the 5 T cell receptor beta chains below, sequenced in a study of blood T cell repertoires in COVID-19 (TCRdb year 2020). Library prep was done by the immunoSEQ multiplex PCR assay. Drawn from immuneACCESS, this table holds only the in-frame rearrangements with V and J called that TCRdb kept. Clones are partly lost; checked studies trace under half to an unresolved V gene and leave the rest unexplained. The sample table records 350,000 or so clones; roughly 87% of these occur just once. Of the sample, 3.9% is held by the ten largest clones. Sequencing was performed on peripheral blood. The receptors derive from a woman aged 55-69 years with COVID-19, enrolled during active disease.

The CDR3 DNA reads TGTGCCAGCAGTTACTCGAACAGGGGGTTCGACGCTGAAGCTTTCTTT. Residues: CASSYSNRGFDAEAFF. J is TRBJ1-1 and V is TRBV6-5, with 8 positions matching TRBD1. V lost 0 bases, J lost 6 bases, and 9 bases stayed unmatched. The CDR3 contains 16 residues. Germline V gene data show CDR1 as MNHEY and CDR2 as SVGAGI.

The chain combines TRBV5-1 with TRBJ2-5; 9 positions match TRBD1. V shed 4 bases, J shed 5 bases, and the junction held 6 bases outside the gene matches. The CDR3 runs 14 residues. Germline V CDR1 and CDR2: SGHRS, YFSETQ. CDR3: CASSGGTGWETQYF. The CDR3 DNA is TGCGCCAGCAGCGGGGGGACAGGGTGGGAGACCCAGTACTTC.

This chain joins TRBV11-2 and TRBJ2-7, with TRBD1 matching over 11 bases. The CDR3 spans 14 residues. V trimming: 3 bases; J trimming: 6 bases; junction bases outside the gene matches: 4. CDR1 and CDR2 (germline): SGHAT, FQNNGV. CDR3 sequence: CASSFGTGGLEQYF. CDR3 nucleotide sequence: TGTGCCAGCAGCTTTGGGACAGGGGGACTCGAGCAGTACTTC.

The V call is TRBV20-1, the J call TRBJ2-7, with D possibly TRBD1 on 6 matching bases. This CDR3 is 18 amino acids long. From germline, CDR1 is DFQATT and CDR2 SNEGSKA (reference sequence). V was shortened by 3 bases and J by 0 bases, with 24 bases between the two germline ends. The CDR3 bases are TGCAGTGCTAGTCTCTTGGGCAACCGGGACACCTACTCCTACGAGCAGTACTTC. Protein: CSASLLGNRDTYSYEQYF.

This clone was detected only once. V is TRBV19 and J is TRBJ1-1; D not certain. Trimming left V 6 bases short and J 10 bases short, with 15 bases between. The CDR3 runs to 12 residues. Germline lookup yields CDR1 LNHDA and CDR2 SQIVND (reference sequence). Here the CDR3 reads CASSYGENGAFF. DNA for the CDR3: TGTGCCAGTAGCTATGGAGAAAACGGAGCTTTCTTT.